This is a list of T cell receptor beta chains from one sample in a study of T cells after posttransplantation cyclophosphamide. The protocol was immunoSEQ multiplex PCR, while the TCRdb copy is restricted to in-frame clones and leaves out a portion. The sample shows 5,000 or so clones, approximately 94% of them seen only once. Sequencing was done on a sample of CD4+ T cells sorted from bone marrow. The receptors stem from an older woman in good health, CMV-negative, and a related stem cell transplant donor. The CDR3 runs from the conserved cysteine through the conserved F or W. D genes are given only for firm matches. Size is stated for part of the rows, as once, few or many counts, or as a class when the clone is expanded.

clone_size,v_call,j_call,d_call,cdr3_nt,cdr3_aa
NA,TRBV19,TRBJ2-5,TRBD1,TGTGCCAGTAGTATGACAGGGGGACGAGGGGAGACCCAGTACTTC,CASSMTGGRGETQYF
NA,TRBV6-1,TRBJ1-5,NA,TGTGCCAGCAGTGCCCCTAGGACAGCAGGCAATCAGCCCCAGCATTTT,CASSAPRTAGNQPQHF
once,TRBV4-3,TRBJ2-2,TRBD2,TGCGCCAGCAGCCAAGAGACTAGCGGGGTGTCCGGGGAGCTGTTTTTT,CASSQETSGVSGELFF
NA,TRBV4-2,TRBJ2-1,NA,TGTGCCAGCAGCCAAGAATCGGTCCATGAGCAGTTCTTC,CASSQESVHEQFF
NA,TRBV28,TRBJ1-1,NA,TGTGCCAGCAGGAGAACTGAAGCTTTCTTT,CASRRTEAFF
NA,TRBV6-5,TRBJ2-5,TRBD1,TGTGCCAGCAGGAGGGGGCCAGAGACCCAGTACTTC,CASRRGPETQYF
NA,TRBV18,TRBJ1-6,TRBD1,TGTGCCAGCTCACCCGGGACAGGGAATGAATCACCCCTCCACTTT,CASSPGTGNESPLHF
NA,TRBV7-9,TRBJ1-2,NA,TGTGCCAGCAGCTTAGCGCGGGCGTATGGCTACACCTTC,CASSLARAYGYTF
NA,TRBV2,TRBJ2-7,TRBD1,TGTGCCAGCAGTGAGTCCCCGACAGGGCTCTACGAGCAGTACTTC,CASSESPTGLYEQYF
NA,TRBV7-3,TRBJ1-2,NA,TGTGCCAGCAGCGGCTACGGGGGATATGGCTACACCTTC,CASSGYGGYGYTF
NA,TRBV28,TRBJ2-1,TRBD2,TGTGCCAGCAGTTTTAGCGGGAGAAGTAATGAGCAGTTCTTC,CASSFSGRSNEQFF
NA,TRBV6-4,TRBJ2-5,TRBD2,TGTGCCAGCAGAGATAGCGGGGAGAGCCAAGAGACCCAGTACTTC,CASRDSGESQETQYF
once,TRBV15,TRBJ2-7,NA,TGTGCCACCAGCAGAGAGGCGGGGCCTAGCTCCTACGAGCAGTACTTC,CATSREAGPSSYEQYF
few,TRBV5-5,TRBJ1-5,TRBD1,TGTGCCAGCAGCTTGGAACGAGGGGGCGCGGGGAACAATCAGCCCCAGCATTTT,CASSLERGGAGNNQPQHF
NA,TRBV2,TRBJ2-5,TRBD2,TGTGCCAGCAGACCGGGACTAGCGGGAGAGACCCAGTACTTC,CASRPGLAGETQYF
once,TRBV9,TRBJ1-6,NA,TGTGCCAGCAGCGTTGACAGGTTAAATTCACCCCTCCACTTT,CASSVDRLNSPLHF
NA,TRBV7-7,TRBJ1-2,NA,TGTGCTAGCCTTCTCCCCCCCCACTATGGCTACACCTTC,CASLLPPHYGYTF